The clone carrying this T cell receptor (beta chain) was seen a few times. What it binds is not known. This sample is part of a study of vaccination effects on CD4 cells after COVID-19. Some clones are missing from TCRdb's copy, which holds only in-frame ones; the method was immunoSEQ multiplex PCR. The repertoire has roughly 71,000 clones, over 70% of them found once; the top ten carry around 1.3%. ViraFEST expansion of antigen-specific CD4+ T cells with viral peptide pools preceded sequencing. Culture lasted roughly 9 days before CD4+ T cell isolation. The vaccine given was either BNT162b2 or mRNA-1273, in two doses. Study-level findings and limits: There were few convalescent patients in the study and no early post-infection timepoints.

Here the sequenced sample was CD4+ T cells from PBMCs cultured with HCoV-229E spike peptides, taken after COVID-19 vaccination. This sequence was found in a human donor who received a COVID-19 vaccine.

CDR3 residues: CASSPSPGAGETQYF. The CDR3, as DNA: TGTGCCAGCTCACCTAGTCCGGGGGCGGGAGAGACCCAGTACTTC. J is TRBJ2-5 and V is TRBV18; D is perhaps TRBD1 or TRBD2 (6 bases each). CDR3 size: 15 residues. V lost 3 bases and J lost 4, with 15 bases in between. Germline CDR1 and CDR2: KGHSH and LQKENI.